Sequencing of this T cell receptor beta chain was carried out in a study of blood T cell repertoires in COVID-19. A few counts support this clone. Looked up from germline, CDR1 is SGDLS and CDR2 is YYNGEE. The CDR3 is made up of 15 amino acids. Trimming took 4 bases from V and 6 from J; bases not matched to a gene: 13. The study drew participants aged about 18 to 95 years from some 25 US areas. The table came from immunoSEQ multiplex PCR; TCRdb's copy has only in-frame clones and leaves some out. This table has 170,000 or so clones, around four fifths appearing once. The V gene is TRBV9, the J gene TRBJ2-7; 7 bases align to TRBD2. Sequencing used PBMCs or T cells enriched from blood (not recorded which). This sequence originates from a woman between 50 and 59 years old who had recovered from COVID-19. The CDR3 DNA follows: TGTGCCAGCAGCACTGGACTAGACCTCCAGGGCGAGCAGTACTTC. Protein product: CASSTGLDLQGEQYF.